Given below is one T cell receptor (beta chain) in context. This sample was taken from a study of T-cell reconstitution after alpha-beta-depleted transplantation in children. The junction had 1 base not matched to a gene; V was cut back by 2 bases and J by 3 bases. The CDR3 contains 14 residues. Preparation of the TCRbeta library used unique molecular identifiers. TCRdb reprocessed the PCR reads with MiXCR, giving one entry per CDR3 protein. The data show a few hundred thousand distinct CDR3 sequences, about a tenth seen once. The source of this sequence is a human donor who donated a stem cell graft to a child with acute lymphoblastic leukemia. V and J are TRBV12-3 or TRBV12-4 and TRBJ1-1, with TRBD1 matching over 9 bases. This material consisted of PBMCs from the stem cell graft donor, taken from the stem cell graft. This CDR3 reads CASSLRTGDTEAFF. DNA for the CDR3: TGTGCCAGCAGTTTACGGACAGGGGACACTGAAGCTTTCTTT.